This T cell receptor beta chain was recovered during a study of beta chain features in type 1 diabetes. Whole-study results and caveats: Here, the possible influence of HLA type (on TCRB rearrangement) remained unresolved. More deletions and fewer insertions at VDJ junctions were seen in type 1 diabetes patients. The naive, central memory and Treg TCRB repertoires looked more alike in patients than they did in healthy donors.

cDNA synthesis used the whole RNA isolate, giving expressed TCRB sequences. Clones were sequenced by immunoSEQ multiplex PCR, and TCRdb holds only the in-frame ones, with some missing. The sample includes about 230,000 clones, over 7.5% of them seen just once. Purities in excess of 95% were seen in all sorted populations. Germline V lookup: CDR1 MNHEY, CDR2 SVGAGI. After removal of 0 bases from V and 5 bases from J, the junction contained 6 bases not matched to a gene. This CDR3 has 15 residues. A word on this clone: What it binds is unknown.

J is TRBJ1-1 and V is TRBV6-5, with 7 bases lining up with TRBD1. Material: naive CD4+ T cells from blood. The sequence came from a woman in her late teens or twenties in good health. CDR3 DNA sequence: TGTGCCAGCAGTTACTCGAGGAGGGGGCGAACTGAAGCTTTCTTT. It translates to CASSYSRRGRTEAFF.